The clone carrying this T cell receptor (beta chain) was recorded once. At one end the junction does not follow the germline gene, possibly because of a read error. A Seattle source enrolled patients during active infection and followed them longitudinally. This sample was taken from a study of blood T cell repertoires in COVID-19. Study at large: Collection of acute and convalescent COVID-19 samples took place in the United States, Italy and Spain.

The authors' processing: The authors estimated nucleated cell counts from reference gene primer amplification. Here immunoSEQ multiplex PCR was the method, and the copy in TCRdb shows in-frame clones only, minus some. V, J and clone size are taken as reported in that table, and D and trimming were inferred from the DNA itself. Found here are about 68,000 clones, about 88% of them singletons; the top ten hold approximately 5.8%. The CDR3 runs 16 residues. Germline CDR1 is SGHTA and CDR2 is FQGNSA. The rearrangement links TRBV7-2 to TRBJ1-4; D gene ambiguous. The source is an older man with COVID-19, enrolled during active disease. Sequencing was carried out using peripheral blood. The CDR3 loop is CASSPRGIATNKKLFF. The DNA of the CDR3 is TGTGCCAGCAGCCCCCGGGGAATTGCAACTAATAAAAAACTGTTTTTT.